A single sample is the source of the 24 T cell receptor beta chains below, sequenced in a study of T cell responses to AZD1222 COVID-19 vaccine. Measured with immunoSEQ multiplex PCR; TCRdb has only the in-frame clones, and not every one. This table holds roughly 200,000 clones, approximately 94% found once. Here the sequenced sample was peripheral blood, taken 28 days after the second dose of the MenACWY control vaccine. The receptors were gathered from an adult who received the MenACWY meningococcal vaccine as a control.

This chain joins TRBV19 and TRBJ1-2; tentatively, D is TRBD1 (5 bases). Germline V lookup: CDR1 LNHDA, CDR2 SQIVND (reference sequence). The CDR3 consists of 15 residues. V lost 4 bases, J lost 3 bases, and 15 bases lay in between. Here the CDR3 reads CASSRGADWDYGYTF. The DNA for the CDR3 is TGTGCCAGTAGTAGAGGGGCCGACTGGGACTATGGCTACACCTTC.

V gene TRBV6-5 combines with J gene TRBJ1-2, with D unresolved. The V gene lost 0 bases and the J gene lost 3 bases, with 8 bases spanning the gap. This CDR3 comprises 14 residues. CDR1 is MNHEY, CDR2 SVGAGI, per germline. The CDR3 reads CASSYSLADYGYTF. In DNA, the CDR3 is TGTGCCAGCAGTTACTCTTTGGCTGACTATGGCTACACCTTC.

The chain uses TRBV5-1 and TRBJ2-1; D gene uncertain. V shed 2 bases and J shed 6 bases, with 15 bases lying between them. This CDR3 has 15 residues. Per germline, CDR1 SGHRS and CDR2 YFSETQ. For the CDR3, the DNA is TGCGCCAGCAGCTTCGACACCAATCCGGGCAATGAGCAGTTCTTC. Translation: CASSFDTNPGNEQFF.

The chain links TRBV4-3 to TRBJ2-3; D might be TRBD1 or TRBD2, each matching 5 bases. This CDR3 has 18 amino acids. V lost 0 bases and J 2 bases, leaving 18 bases between the germline ends. Germline CDR1 reads LGHNA; CDR2 reads YSLEER. The CDR3 here is CASSQDLPSGTFTDTQYF. As DNA, the CDR3 is TGCGCCAGCAGCCAAGATCTCCCATCGGGGACCTTCACAGATACGCAGTATTTT.

This clone was picked up a small number of times. The CDR3: CATSETAAGSGYTGELFF. In nucleotides, the CDR3 is TGTGCCACCAGTGAAACCGCCGCTGGGAGCGGCTACACCGGGGAGCTGTTTTTT. The chain uses TRBV24-1 and TRBJ2-2, with TRBD2 as a possible D gene (5 bases). The V end lost 4 bases, the J end lost 3 bases, and 20 bases lay between the germline ends. The CDR3 has 18 residues. Germline V gene data show CDR1 as KGHDR and CDR2 as SFDVKD.

The gene calls are TRBV7-8 and TRBJ1-1; possible D gene TRBD1, 5 bases. From germline, CDR1 is SGHVS and CDR2 FQNEAQ. The V and J ends lost 5 bases and 1 base respectively, with 11 bases between them. CDR3 size: 14 residues. In nucleotides, the CDR3 is TGTGCCAGCAGCCATAAGACAGAGAACACTGAAGCTTTCTTT. Its translation is CASSHKTENTEAFF.

The CDR3 loop reads CASSPQESDSPLHF. CDR3 nucleotide sequence: TGTGCCAGCAGCCCGCAGGAGTCGGATTCACCCCTCCACTTT. The chain joins TRBV6-4 to TRBJ1-6; no clear D. The germline V gene has CDR1 MRHNA and CDR2 SNTAGT. The V and J ends lost 6 bases and 8 bases respectively, with 14 bases between them. The CDR3 has 14 amino acids.

The chain is built from TRBV7-8 and TRBJ1-2, with 9 bases lining up with TRBD1. Germline V gene sequence: CDR1 SGHVS, CDR2 FQNEAQ. With 3 bases clipped from V and 8 bases from J, the junction kept 19 bases outside the gene matches. The CDR3 has 18 residues. CDR3: CASSFLRIPGQGLGGYTF. The CDR3 coding sequence is TGTGCCAGCAGCTTCCTTAGAATACCGGGACAGGGCTTAGGAGGCTACACCTTC.

This sequence joins TRBV6-2 or TRBV6-3 and TRBJ2-7; D gene ambiguous. The CDR3 has 13 residues. The germline V and J ends were trimmed by 6 bases and 4 bases, with 13 bases remaining between them. The germline CDR1 and CDR2 sequences are MNHEY and SVGEGT. CDR3 nucleotides: TGTGCCAGCAGCTCCTGGATGTTATACGAGCAGTACTTC. Its protein product is CASSSWMLYEQYF.

V is TRBV5-1 and J is TRBJ1-5; 10 bases fit TRBD1. The CDR3 is 15 residues long. V lost 4 bases, J lost 9 bases, and 10 bases stayed unmatched. Germline V gene data show CDR1 as SGHRS and CDR2 as YFSETQ. The CDR3 sequence: CASSVGTGDGSPQHF. The CDR3 DNA sequence: TGCGCCAGCAGCGTCGGGACAGGGGATGGATCGCCCCAGCATTTT.

The CDR3 is CAWTQGRPYEQYF. In nucleotides, the CDR3 is TGTGCCTGGACGCAGGGGAGGCCCTACGAGCAGTACTTC. This chain joins TRBV30 and TRBJ2-7; perhaps D is TRBD1 or TRBD2 (6 bases each). Germline-derived CDR1 and CDR2 are GTSNPN and SVGIG (reference sequence). The V and J ends lost 4 bases and 2 bases respectively, with 12 bases between them. CDR3 size: 13 residues.

This clone was seen once. V is TRBV6-4 and J is TRBJ2-7; D may correspond to TRBD1 or TRBD2 (5 bases each). From germline, CDR1 is MRHNA and CDR2 SNTAGT. Trimming took 7 bases from V and 6 from J, leaving 31 bases between them. CDR3 length equals 18 residues. CDR3 protein: CASMFPPGPRPGVREQYF. The DNA for the CDR3 is TGTGCCAGCATGTTTCCACCGGGACCTCGGCCAGGAGTGCGCGAGCAGTACTTC.

V gene TRBV19 combines with J gene TRBJ2-5; possible D gene TRBD2, 5 bases. The CDR3 extends over 14 amino acids. From germline, CDR1 is LNHDA and CDR2 SQIVND (reference sequence). V was clipped by 5 bases and J by 1 base, with 11 bases between them. CDR3 protein: CASSPGSIQETQYF. The CDR3 DNA is TGTGCCAGTAGTCCGGGGTCCATCCAAGAGACCCAGTACTTC.

This chain uses TRBV7-2 with TRBJ2-7; 9 bases align to TRBD2. With 1 base clipped from V and 0 bases from J, the junction kept 4 bases outside the gene matches. This CDR3 is built from 16 residues. In germline, CDR1 is SGHTA, CDR2 FQGNSA. The CDR3 coding sequence is TGTGCCAGCAGCTTAGACGCGGGGGGGAGCTCCTACGAGCAGTACTTC. It codes for CASSLDAGGSSYEQYF.

This clone came up once. V gene TRBV12-3 or TRBV12-4 combines with J gene TRBJ1-5; the D gene is possibly TRBD1 (5 bases). This CDR3 is 13 amino acids long. The V end lost 5 bases, the J end lost 9 bases, and 14 bases lay between the germline ends. The CDR3 is CASSPTRGGPQHF. The CDR3 DNA reads as TGTGCCAGCAGTCCCACCCGGGGGGGGCCCCAGCATTTT.

The chain recombines TRBV6-5 with TRBJ1-2; possible D gene TRBD1, 6 bases. V was trimmed by 6 bases and J by 6 bases, leaving 17 bases between them. The germline V gene encodes CDR1 MNHEY and CDR2 SVGAGI. CDR3 size: 14 residues. CDR3 coding DNA: TGTGCCAGCAGCCAACCGGCAGGGGAGGATGGCTACACCTTC. Protein sequence: CASSQPAGEDGYTF.

The rearrangement uses TRBV4-3 and TRBJ1-1; D is possibly TRBD1 (5 bases). The CDR3 spans 15 residues. V was pared by 0 bases and J by 6 bases, with 14 bases between. Per germline, CDR1 LGHNA and CDR2 YSLEER. The CDR3 DNA reads TGCGCCAGCAGCCAAGATTGGGCCCGGGGGGCTGAAGCTTTCTTT. Translated: CASSQDWARGAEAFF.

This sequence joins TRBV13 and TRBJ2-1; 14 bases map to TRBD2. This CDR3 has 18 residues. The V gene end was trimmed by 5 bases and the J gene end by 0 bases; junction bases not matched to a gene: 6. In germline, CDR1 is PRHDT, CDR2 FYEKMQ (reference sequence). The CDR3 region has the DNA TGTGCCAGCAGCGCGACTAGCGGGGGGGCAACCTCCTACAATGAGCAGTTCTTC. Translation: CASSATSGGATSYNEQFF. The variable domain in full, with the rest retrieved from reference TRBV13 and TRBJ2-1, is AAGVIQSPRHLIKEKRETATLKCYPIPRHDTVYWYQQGPGQDPQFLISFYEKMQSDKGSIPDRFSAQQFSDYHSELNMSSLELGDSALYFCASSATSGGATSYNEQFFGPGTRLTVL.

Only one count was recorded for this clone. The chain joins TRBV6-2 or TRBV6-3 to TRBJ2-2; D might be TRBD2 (6 bases). The V end was cut by 5 bases, the J end by 3 bases, with 16 bases between. The CDR3 length is 16 residues. Germline-derived CDR1 and CDR2 are MNHEY and SVGEGT. The CDR3 sequence is CASSTMRREDTGELFF. The CDR3 region has the DNA TGTGCCAGCAGTACTATGAGGCGGGAAGACACCGGGGAGCTGTTTTTT.

V gene TRBV28 combines with J gene TRBJ1-1; possible D gene TRBD1, 6 bases. From germline, CDR1 is MDHEN and CDR2 SYDVKM. V lost 10 bases and J 4 bases, leaving 19 bases between the germline ends. The CDR3 sequence is 14 residues long. For the CDR3, the DNA is TGTGCCACCCACCAGGCGGGGGGCGGCACTGAAGCTTTCTTT. This sequence encodes CATHQAGGGTEAFF. The whole variable domain, filled in from reference TRBV28 and TRBJ1-1, reads DVKVTQSSRYLVKRTGEKVFLECVQDMDHENMFWYRQDPGLGLRLIYFSYDVKMKEKGDIPEGYSVSREKKERFSLILESASTNQTSMYLCATHQAGGGTEAFFGQGTRLTVV.

This chain connects TRBV10-3 to TRBJ1-2; 8 bases are shared with TRBD1. Germline V CDR1 and CDR2: ENHRY, SYGVKD. V was clipped by 4 bases and J by 4 bases; unmatched bases: 5. This CDR3 has 14 residues. The CDR3 reads CAISGQGAAYGYTF. The CDR3 DNA sequence: TGTGCCATCAGTGGCCAGGGGGCTGCCTATGGCTACACCTTC.

This clone was counted once. DNA of the CDR3: TGTGCCAGCAGTCATCGACAGGGGAGGTATGAAAAACTGTTTTTT. This sequence encodes CASSHRQGRYEKLFF. V and J are TRBV21-1 and TRBJ1-4; TRBD1 is the table's D call and was not checked against the DNA. TRBV21-1 represents a pseudogene. The CDR3 is 15 residues long.

The chain has TRBV7-8 and TRBJ2-7, with 8 bases that match TRBD1. J gave up 9 bases and V 5 bases, and 6 bases lay outside the gene matches. The germline V gene encodes CDR1 SGHVS and CDR2 FQNEAQ. The CDR3 contains 12 residues. CDR3 loop: CASSPDRVGQYF. For the CDR3, the DNA is TGTGCCAGCAGCCCGGACAGGGTAGGGCAGTACTTC. Full variable domain (remainder filled in from reference TRBV7-8 and TRBJ2-7): GAGVSQSPRYKVAKRGQDVALRCDPISGHVSLFWYQQALGQGPEFLTYFQNEAQLDKSGLPSDRFFAERPEGSVSTLKIQRTQQEDSAVYLCASSPDRVGQYFGPGTRLTVT.

This chain uses TRBV6-5 with TRBJ1-2; no clear D gene. Trimming took 4 bases from V and 2 from J, leaving 11 bases between them. Per germline, CDR1 MNHEY and CDR2 SVGAGI. The CDR3 is 14 amino acids. Here the CDR3 DNA reads TGTGCCAGCAGTTCCCACCGTCCCAACTATGGCTACACCTTC. Encoded protein: CASSSHRPNYGYTF.